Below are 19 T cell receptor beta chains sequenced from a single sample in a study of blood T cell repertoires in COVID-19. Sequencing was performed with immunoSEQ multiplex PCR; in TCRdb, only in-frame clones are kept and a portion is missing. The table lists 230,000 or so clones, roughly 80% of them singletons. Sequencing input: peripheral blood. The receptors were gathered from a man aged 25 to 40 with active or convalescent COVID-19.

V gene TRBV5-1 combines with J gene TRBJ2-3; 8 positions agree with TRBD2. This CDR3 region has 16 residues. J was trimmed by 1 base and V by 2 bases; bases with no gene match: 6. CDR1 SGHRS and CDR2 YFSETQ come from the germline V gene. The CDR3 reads CASSFRSSGGTDTQYF. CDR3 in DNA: TGCGCCAGCAGCTTCCGAAGTAGCGGGGGCACAGATACGCAGTATTTT.

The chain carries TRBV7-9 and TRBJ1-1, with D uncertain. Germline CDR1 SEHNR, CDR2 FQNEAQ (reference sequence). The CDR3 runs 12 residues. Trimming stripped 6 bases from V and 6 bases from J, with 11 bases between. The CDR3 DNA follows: TGTGCCAGCAGTTTAAGCGTGGCTGAAGCTTTCTTT. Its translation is CASSLSVAEAFF.

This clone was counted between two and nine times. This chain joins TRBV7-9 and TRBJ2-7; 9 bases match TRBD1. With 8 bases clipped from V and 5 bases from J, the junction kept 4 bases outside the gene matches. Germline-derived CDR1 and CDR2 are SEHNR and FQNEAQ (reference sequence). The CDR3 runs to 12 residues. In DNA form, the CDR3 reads TGTGCCAGCTGCCGGACAGGGGACGAGCAGTACTTC. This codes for CASCRTGDEQYF.

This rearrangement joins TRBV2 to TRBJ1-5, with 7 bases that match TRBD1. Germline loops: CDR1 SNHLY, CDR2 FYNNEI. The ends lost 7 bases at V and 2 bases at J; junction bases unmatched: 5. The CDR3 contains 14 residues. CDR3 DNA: TGTGCCAGCAAGACCGACAGGGGCAATCAGCCCCAGCATTTT. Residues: CASKTDRGNQPQHF.

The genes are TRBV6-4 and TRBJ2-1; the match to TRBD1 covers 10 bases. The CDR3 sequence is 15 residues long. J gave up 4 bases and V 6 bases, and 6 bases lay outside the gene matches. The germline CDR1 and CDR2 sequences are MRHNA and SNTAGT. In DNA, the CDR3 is TGTGCCAGCAGCCATGGACAGGGGGGATACAATGAGCAGTTCTTC. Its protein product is CASSHGQGGYNEQFF.

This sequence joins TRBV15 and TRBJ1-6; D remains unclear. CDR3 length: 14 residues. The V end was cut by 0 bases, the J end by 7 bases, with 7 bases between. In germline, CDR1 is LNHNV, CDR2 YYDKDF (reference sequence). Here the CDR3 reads CATSRDVQNSPLHF. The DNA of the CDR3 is TGTGCCACCAGCAGAGATGTGCAGAATTCACCCCTCCACTTT.

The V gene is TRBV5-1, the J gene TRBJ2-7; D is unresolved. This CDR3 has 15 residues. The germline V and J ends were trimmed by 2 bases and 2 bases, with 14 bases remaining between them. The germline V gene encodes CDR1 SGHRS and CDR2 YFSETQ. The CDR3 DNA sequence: TGCGCCAGCAGCTTATACCCGGAGATCCCCTACGAGCAGTACTTC. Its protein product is CASSLYPEIPYEQYF.

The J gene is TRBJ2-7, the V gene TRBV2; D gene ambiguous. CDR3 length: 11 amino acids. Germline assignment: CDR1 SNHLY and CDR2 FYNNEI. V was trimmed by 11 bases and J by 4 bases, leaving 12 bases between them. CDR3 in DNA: TGTGCCTCCCGGTCCCTATACGAGCAGTACTTC. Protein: CASRSLYEQYF.

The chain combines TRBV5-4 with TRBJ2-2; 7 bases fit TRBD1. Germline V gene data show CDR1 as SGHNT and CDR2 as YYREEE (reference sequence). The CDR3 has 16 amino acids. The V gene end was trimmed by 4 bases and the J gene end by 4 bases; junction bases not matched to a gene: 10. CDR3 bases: TGTGCCAGCAGCACCCCCCCGGGACAGTCCACCGGGGAGCTGTTTTTT. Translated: CASSTPPGQSTGELFF.

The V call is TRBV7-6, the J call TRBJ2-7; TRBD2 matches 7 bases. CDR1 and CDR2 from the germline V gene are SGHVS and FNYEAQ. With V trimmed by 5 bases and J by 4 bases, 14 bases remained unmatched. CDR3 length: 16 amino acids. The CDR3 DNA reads TGTGCCAGCAGCGGCCGTACTAGCGAGAGTCTGTACGAGCAGTACTTC. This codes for CASSGRTSESLYEQYF. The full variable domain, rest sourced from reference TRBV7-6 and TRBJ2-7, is GAGVSQSPRYKVTKRGQDVALRCDPISGHVSLYWYRQALGQGPEFLTYFNYEAQQDKSGLPNDRFSAERPEGSISTLTIQRTEQRDSAMYRCASSGRTSESLYEQYFGPGTRLTVT.

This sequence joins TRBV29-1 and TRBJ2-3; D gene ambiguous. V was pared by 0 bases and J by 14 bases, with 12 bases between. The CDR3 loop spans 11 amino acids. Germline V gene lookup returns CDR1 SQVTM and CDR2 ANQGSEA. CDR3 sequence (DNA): TGCAGCGTTGAAGAACCCGGGTTGCGGTATTTT. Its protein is CSVEEPGLRYF.

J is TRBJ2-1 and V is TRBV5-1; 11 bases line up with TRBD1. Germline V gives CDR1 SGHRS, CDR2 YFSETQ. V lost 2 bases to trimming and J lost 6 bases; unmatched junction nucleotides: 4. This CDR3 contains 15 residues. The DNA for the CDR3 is TGCGCCAGCAGCTTCCCCGGGACAGGGGGCAATGAGCAGTTCTTC. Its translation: CASSFPGTGGNEQFF. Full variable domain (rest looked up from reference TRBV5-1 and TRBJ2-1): KAGVTQTPRYLIKTRGQQVTLSCSPISGHRSVSWYQQTPGQGLQFLFEYFSETQRNKGNFPGRFSGRQFSNSRSEMNVSTLELGDSALYLCASSFPGTGGNEQFFGPGTRLTVL.

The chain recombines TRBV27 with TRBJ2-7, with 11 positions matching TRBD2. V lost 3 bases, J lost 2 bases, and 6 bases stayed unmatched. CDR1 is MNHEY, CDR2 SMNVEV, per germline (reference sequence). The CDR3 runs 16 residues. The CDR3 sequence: CASSLASGGFPYEQYF. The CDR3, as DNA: TGTGCCAGCAGTTTGGCTAGCGGGGGGTTTCCCTACGAGCAGTACTTC.

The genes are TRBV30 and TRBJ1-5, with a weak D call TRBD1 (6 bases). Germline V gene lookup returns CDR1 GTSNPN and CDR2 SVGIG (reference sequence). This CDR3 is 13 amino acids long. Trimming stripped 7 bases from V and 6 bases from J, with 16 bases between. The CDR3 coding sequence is TGTGCCTCCCACGGGGGGGGCAGTCAGCCCCAGCATTTT. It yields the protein CASHGGGSQPQHF.

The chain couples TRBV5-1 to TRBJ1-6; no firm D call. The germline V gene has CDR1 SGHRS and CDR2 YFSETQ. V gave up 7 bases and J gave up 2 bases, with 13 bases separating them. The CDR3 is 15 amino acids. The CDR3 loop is CASSEEGAYNSPLHF. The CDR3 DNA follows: TGCGCCAGCTCAGAGGAGGGTGCCTATAATTCACCCCTCCACTTT.

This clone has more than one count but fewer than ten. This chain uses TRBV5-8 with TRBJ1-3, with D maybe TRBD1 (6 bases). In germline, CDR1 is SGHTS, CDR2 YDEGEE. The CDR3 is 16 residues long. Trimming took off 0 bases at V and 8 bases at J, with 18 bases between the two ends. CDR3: CASSLAKVVRGHTIYF. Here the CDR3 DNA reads TGTGCCAGCAGCTTGGCTAAGGTCGTCAGGGGACACACCATATATTTT.

CDR3 protein: CASSAGGASYEQYF. CDR3 coding DNA: TGTGCCAGCAGCGCCGGGGGGGCTTCCTACGAGCAGTACTTC. J is TRBJ2-7 and V is TRBV9; 8 bases agree with TRBD2. This CDR3 contains 14 residues. The junction had 3 bases not matched to a gene; V was cut back by 3 bases and J by 1 base. Germline V gene sequence: CDR1 SGDLS, CDR2 YYNGEE. The whole variable domain, remainder taken from reference TRBV9 and TRBJ2-7, is DSGVTQTPKHLITATGQRVTLRCSPRSGDLSVYWYQQSLDQGLQFLIQYYNGEERAKGNILERFSAQQFPDLHSELNLSSLELGDSALYFCASSAGGASYEQYFGPGTRLTVT.

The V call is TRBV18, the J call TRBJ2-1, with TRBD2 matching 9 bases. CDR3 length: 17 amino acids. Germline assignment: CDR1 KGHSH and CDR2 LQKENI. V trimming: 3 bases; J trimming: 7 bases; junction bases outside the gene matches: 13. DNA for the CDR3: TGTGCCAGCTCACCTCCCTCGTGGGCGGGAGGGAGAAATGAGCAGTTCTTC. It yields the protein CASSPPSWAGGRNEQFF.

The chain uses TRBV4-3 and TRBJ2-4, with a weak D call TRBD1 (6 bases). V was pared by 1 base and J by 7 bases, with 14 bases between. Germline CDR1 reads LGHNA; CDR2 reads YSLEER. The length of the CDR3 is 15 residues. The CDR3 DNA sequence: TGCGCCAGCAGCCAAGCTATTGGGGGCCTGAACATTCAGTACTTC. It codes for CASSQAIGGLNIQYF.